The present T cell receptor beta chain was sequenced within a study of blood T cells in healthy people across ages. Study-level findings and limits: Diversity was higher, and naive CD4+ cells more numerous, in long-lived donors than in aged donors.

The authors ran a second PCR of about 6 to 12 cycles using a sample-barcoded 5' primer and a J-beta primer mix. Each CDR3 protein gets one entry after TCRdb re-called the 5' RACE reads with MiXCR. This table has some 930,000 distinct CDR3 sequences, about 28% appearing once. V was trimmed by 5 bases and J by 4 bases, leaving 12 bases between them. CDR3 size: 13 residues. Germline V gene sequence: CDR1 MNHEY, CDR2 SMNVEV (reference sequence). The table lists this clonotype with many counts. Antigen unknown. These data also featured in a second study, about T cells of mothers and their children. That report notes: cDNA synthesis used all extracted RNA, 1.5 ug per 15 ul. Normalized overlap was always slightly, never significantly, higher in related than unrelated mother-child pairs. At a sensitivity of roughly 100 clones per million clonotypes, no persistent microchimeric T cell clones appeared.

Specimen: blood. This sequence was found in a woman aged 40 to 49 in good health. The chain uses TRBV27 and TRBJ2-7; TRBD1 is a possible D gene (5 bases). The CDR3: CASSPGPGYEQYF. The CDR3 region has the DNA TGTGCCAGCAGTCCTGGGCCAGGGTACGAGCAGTACTTC.